Below, 22 T cell receptor beta chains from the same sample are listed, as sequenced in a study of Graves' ophthalmopathy and Graves' hyperthyroidism. Amplification of the TCR beta CDR3 regions used RNA transcripts (as template). The first-round RT-PCR employed HTBI primers together with the Qiagen OneStep RT-PCR kit. A multiplex PCR was then performed as the second round. TCRdb re-called the multiplex PCR reads through MiXCR, storing one row per CDR3 protein. Of almost 400,000 distinct CDR3 sequences listed, around 16% are singletons. The sample comprised peripheral blood. The receptors here all came from a woman aged 18-29 years with Graves' ophthalmopathy.

This clonotype came up many times. The chain's CDR3 is CSARTGGTGGYSQPQHF. DNA of the CDR3: TGCAGTGCTAGAACAGGGGGGACAGGGGGTTACAGTCAGCCCCAGCATTTT. The chain carries TRBV20-1 and TRBJ1-5; 11 bases match TRBD1. The V gene's germline CDR1 is DFQATT and CDR2 SNEGSKA (reference sequence). Trimming at V came to 2 bases and at J to 6 bases, leaving 12 bases not matched to a gene. The CDR3 totals 17 residues.

The table lists this clonotype with many counts. CDR3 coding DNA: TGTGCCAGCAGTCCAGGGACAGGGACAAACATTCAGTACTTC. Translating gives CASSPGTGTNIQYF. The gene calls are TRBV6-2 or TRBV6-3 and TRBJ2-4, with 9 bases aligning to TRBD1. This CDR3 spans 14 amino acids. V trimming: 5 bases; J trimming: 6 bases; junction bases outside the gene matches: 5. CDR1 is MNHEY and CDR2 is SVGEGT in the germline V gene.

The chain carries TRBV7-2 and TRBJ2-5, with 7 positions matching TRBD2. Trimming at V came to 1 base and at J to 7 bases, leaving 9 bases not matched to a gene. CDR3 length: 15 amino acids. The germline CDR1 and CDR2 sequences are SGHTA and FQGNSA. This CDR3 reads CASSLDMAGVGTQYF. In nucleotides, the CDR3 is TGTGCCAGCAGCTTAGACATGGCGGGAGTGGGGACCCAGTACTTC.

There are many counts of this clonotype. Being one base from a much bigger clone, this may be a read error. The J gene is TRBJ2-5, the V gene TRBV7-9, with D maybe TRBD1 (5 bases). CDR3 size: 14 residues. The germline V gene has CDR1 SEHNR and CDR2 FQNEAQ (reference sequence). Trimming shortened V by 5 bases and J by 1 base, and 11 bases separated the two germline ends. The CDR3 DNA reads TGTGCCAGCAGCCGACAGAGGTGCCAAGAGACCCAGTACTTC. Residues: CASSRQRCQETQYF.

This clonotype has at least ten counts. This chain uses TRBV6-2 or TRBV6-3 with TRBJ1-1; no definite D call. The CDR3 consists of 13 residues. The V gene lost 2 bases and the J gene lost 6 bases, with 10 bases spanning the gap. CDR1 is MNHEY, CDR2 SVGEGT, per germline. CDR3 bases: TGTGCCAGCAGTTACGGAGCTGGTGCTGAAGCTTTCTTT. Its translation is CASSYGAGAEAFF.

This clonotype was seen ten or more times. The V call is TRBV19, the J call TRBJ2-5; D possibly corresponds to TRBD2 (6 bases). Germline CDR1 LNHDA, CDR2 SQIVND (reference sequence). This CDR3 has 13 residues. Trimming cost V 6 bases and J 0 bases, with 8 bases left between them. CDR3: CASSGGYQETQYF. As DNA, the CDR3 is TGTGCCAGTAGCGGGGGTTACCAAGAGACCCAGTACTTC.

There are many counts of this clonotype. This chain connects TRBV30 to TRBJ1-1; a possible D gene is TRBD1 (5 bases). The CDR3 has 15 residues. Germline V gene sequence: CDR1 GTSNPN, CDR2 SVGIG (reference sequence). Trimming cost V 0 bases and J 1 base, with 12 bases left between them. CDR3 region: CAWSVGVTRNTEAFF. CDR3 nucleotides: TGTGCCTGGAGTGTAGGGGTTACTCGGAACACTGAAGCTTTCTTT.

This clonotype was detected ten times or more. The V and J genes are TRBV28 and TRBJ1-2; D possibly corresponds to TRBD1 (5 bases). CDR3 length equals 13 residues. CDR1 MDHEN and CDR2 SYDVKM come from the germline V gene. Trimming took off 6 bases at V and 2 bases at J, with 10 bases between the two ends. CDR3 coding DNA: TGTGCCAGCAGGGACATCTTAAACTATGGCTACACCTTC. This gives the protein CASRDILNYGYTF.

As to this clonotype: A much bigger clone sits one base away, suggesting this may be a read error. The chain recombines TRBV27 with TRBJ2-5; D remains unclear. Trimming cost V 8 bases and J 7 bases, with 11 bases left between them. CDR3 length: 11 residues. Germline V lookup: CDR1 MNHEY, CDR2 SMNVEV (reference sequence). CDR3 bases: TGTGCCAGCGTGGCTAAGGGGACCCAGTACTTC. Amino acids: CASVAKGTQYF.

Ten or more counts support this clonotype. The rearrangement links TRBV6-2 or TRBV6-3 to TRBJ1-1; a possible D gene is TRBD1 (5 bases). Looked up from germline, CDR1 is MNHEY and CDR2 is SVGEGT. V was clipped by 0 bases and J by 0 bases, with 14 bases between them. This CDR3 has 17 amino acids. The CDR3 nucleotides read TGTGCCAGCAGTTACTCGCTTTGGGGCAGCCTGAACACTGAAGCTTTCTTT. It specifies CASSYSLWGSLNTEAFF.

This clonotype was counted many times. This chain connects TRBV12-3 or TRBV12-4 to TRBJ2-7, with a tentative D call TRBD2 (5 bases). The CDR3 contains 15 residues. Trimming cost V 5 bases and J 2 bases, with 16 bases left between them. CDR3 sequence (DNA): TGTGCCAGCAGTGCCCGGCGCCCCGGGACCTACGAGCAGTACTTC. Its translation is CASSARRPGTYEQYF.

The rearrangement joins TRBV6-1 to TRBJ1-2, with 8 bases that match TRBD1. The germline V gene has CDR1 MNHNS and CDR2 SASEGT. Unmatched junction bases numbered 8, after V lost 6 bases and J lost 8 bases. CDR3 length: 13 amino acids. CDR3 in amino acids: CASSPTDRGGYTF. The CDR3 bases are TGTGCCAGCAGCCCCACCGACAGGGGAGGCTACACCTTC.

This clonotype came up many times. The rearrangement links TRBV12-3 or TRBV12-4 to TRBJ2-5; 12 bases are a match to TRBD1. V lost 4 bases and J lost 4; bases outside the gene matches: 4. This CDR3 contains 15 residues. This CDR3 is CASSSGQGASETQYF. The CDR3 region has the DNA TGTGCCAGCAGTTCGGGACAGGGGGCGTCAGAGACCCAGTACTTC.

V usage is TRBV5-1 and J usage is TRBJ1-1, with a tentative D call TRBD1 (5 bases). Deletions cut 4 bases from V and 4 bases from J, with 14 bases between. The CDR3 extends over 14 amino acids. Germline CDR1 SGHRS, CDR2 YFSETQ. CDR3 sequence reads: CASSPVSGTTEAFF. Here the CDR3 DNA reads TGCGCCAGCAGCCCCGTGTCAGGGACCACTGAAGCTTTCTTT.

This clonotype was seen repeatedly, ten times or more. The chain joins TRBV27 to TRBJ1-1; D gene ambiguous. This CDR3 is built from 13 residues. CDR1 is MNHEY and CDR2 is SMNVEV in the germline V gene (reference sequence). Trimming stripped 3 bases from V and 5 bases from J, with 10 bases between. In DNA form, the CDR3 reads TGTGCCAGCAGTTTTACTAAGTGGACTGAAGCTTTCTTT. It codes for CASSFTKWTEAFF.

This sequence joins TRBV6-1 and TRBJ2-5; 10 bases are a match to TRBD2. Germline CDR1 MNHNS, CDR2 SASEGT. J lost 5 bases, V lost 10 bases, and 7 bases had no gene match. This CDR3 region has 13 residues. The CDR3 DNA reads TGTGCCACCTCTAGCGGGAGCGGTGAGACCCAGTACTTC. It yields the protein CATSSGSGETQYF.

The rearrangement links TRBV6-1 to TRBJ2-7; the D gene is possibly TRBD1 (6 bases). CDR1 is MNHNS and CDR2 is SASEGT in the germline V gene. Trimming cost V 2 bases and J 4 bases, with 12 bases left between them. The CDR3 is 14 amino acids. The CDR3 sequence is CASSESPGEYEQYF. Written as DNA, the CDR3 is TGTGCCAGCAGTGAATCCCCAGGGGAGTACGAGCAGTACTTC.

This clonotype has a count of ten or more. The chain couples TRBV9 to TRBJ2-2, with D possibly matching TRBD2 (5 bases). The CDR3 covers 15 residues. CDR1 and CDR2 (germline): SGDLS, YYNGEE. The V end lost 3 bases, the J end lost 5 bases, and 14 bases lay between the germline ends. This CDR3 is CASSEPHGVTGELFF. Written as DNA, the CDR3 is TGTGCCAGCAGCGAGCCCCACGGGGTAACCGGGGAGCTGTTTTTT.

This clonotype was recorded at least ten times. The gene calls are TRBV6-5 and TRBJ1-1; the D gene is possibly TRBD1 (6 bases). The CDR3 loop spans 13 amino acids. Looked up from germline, CDR1 is MNHEY and CDR2 is SVGAGI. V lost 10 bases and J 2 bases, leaving 14 bases between the germline ends. This chain's CDR3 is CATTRTENTEAFF. The CDR3 DNA is TGTGCCACCACCCGGACAGAAAACACTGAAGCTTTCTTT.

This clonotype was observed at least ten times. The rearrangement uses TRBV7-3 and TRBJ1-1, with 7 bases that match TRBD1. After removal of 5 bases from V and 3 bases from J, the junction contained 3 bases not matched to a gene. In germline, CDR1 is SGHTA, CDR2 FQGTGA. There are 13 residues in the CDR3. The chain's CDR3 is CASSRDSHTEAFF. Written as DNA, the CDR3 is TGTGCCAGCAGCCGGGACAGCCACACTGAAGCTTTCTTT.

The chain couples TRBV10-2 to TRBJ2-4; 9 bases align to TRBD2. The length of the CDR3 is 19 residues. Unmatched junction bases numbered 20, after V lost 8 bases and J lost 3 bases. The V gene's germline CDR1 is WSHSY and CDR2 SAAADI. The CDR3 sequence: CASHPATGTSYLGKNIQYF. For the CDR3, the DNA is TGCGCCAGCCACCCCGCGACCGGGACTAGCTATTTAGGCAAAAACATTCAGTACTTC.

The chain has TRBV19 and TRBJ1-1; weak D call: TRBD1 (5 bases). Trimming shortened V by 4 bases and J by 0 bases, and 9 bases separated the two germline ends. Germline lookup yields CDR1 LNHDA and CDR2 SQIVND (reference sequence). The CDR3 is 14 residues long. CDR3 sequence: CASSNYRLNTEAFF. The CDR3 DNA reads as TGTGCCAGTAGTAATTACAGGTTGAACACTGAAGCTTTCTTT.